This TCR beta chain was sequenced during a study of blood T cell repertoires in COVID-19. The CDR3 consists of 20 residues. V was trimmed by 1 base and J by 5 bases, leaving 30 bases between them. Germline V gives CDR1 SGHVT, CDR2 SQSDAQ. Per the study methods: Scientists estimated how many nucleated cells there were by amplifying reference gene primers. The method was immunoSEQ multiplex PCR; TCRdb's version includes in-frame clones alone and lacks a portion of them. The V and J calls and the clone size are those of that table, but D and trimming were determined from the DNA. The sample lists about 220,000 clones; roughly 85% were seen once.

The source material was peripheral blood. The sequence came from a man aged 50 or older who had recovered from COVID-19. This sequence joins TRBV7-4 and TRBJ2-7; possibly TRBD2 for D (5 bases). The DNA of the CDR3 is TGTGCCAGCAGCTTAGTCACCACCCCCCCCGGGATAAGCGAGGTCCACGAGCAGTACTTC. Translated: CASSLVTTPPGISEVHEQYF.